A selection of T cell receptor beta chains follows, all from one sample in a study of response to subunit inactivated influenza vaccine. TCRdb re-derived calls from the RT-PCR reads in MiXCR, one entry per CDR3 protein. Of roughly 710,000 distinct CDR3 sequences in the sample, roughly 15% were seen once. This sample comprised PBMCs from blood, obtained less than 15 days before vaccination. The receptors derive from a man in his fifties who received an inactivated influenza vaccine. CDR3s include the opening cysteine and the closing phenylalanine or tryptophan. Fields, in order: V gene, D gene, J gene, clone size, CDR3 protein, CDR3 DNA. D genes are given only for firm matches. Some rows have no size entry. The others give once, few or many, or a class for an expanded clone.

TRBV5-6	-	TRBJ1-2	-	CASSSGFRGNGYTF	TGTGCCAGCAGCTCCGGCTTTCGGGGGAACGGCTACACCTTC
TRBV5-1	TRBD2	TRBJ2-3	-	CASSLRGAGGTDTQYF	TGCGCCAGCAGCTTACGCGGAGCGGGAGGGACAGATACGCAGTATTTT
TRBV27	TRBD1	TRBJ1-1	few	CASNPGAGGVWNTEAFF	TGTGCCAGCAACCCAGGCGCAGGGGGAGTTTGGAACACTGAAGCTTTCTTT
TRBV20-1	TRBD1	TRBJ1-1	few	CSAKQGLDTEAFF	TGCAGTGCAAAACAGGGGTTGGACACTGAAGCTTTCTTT
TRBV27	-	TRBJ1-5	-	CASSLSGEYSNQPQHF	TGTGCCAGCAGTTTGTCAGGGGAATATAGCAATCAGCCCCAGCATTTT
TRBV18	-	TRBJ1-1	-	CATLPDMNTEAFF	TGTGCCACCCTGCCAGACATGAACACTGAAGCTTTCTTT
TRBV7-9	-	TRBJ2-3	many	CASSLGFGTDTQYF	TGTGCCAGCAGCTTGGGGTTTGGCACAGATACGCAGTATTTT
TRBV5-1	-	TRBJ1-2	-	CASSLGQGFELRGYTF	TGCGCCAGCAGCTTGGGTCAGGGTTTCGAGCTTCGTGGCTACACCTTC
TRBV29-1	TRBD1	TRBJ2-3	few	CSGTQGADTQYF	TGCAGCGGGACACAGGGGGCAGATACGCAGTATTTT
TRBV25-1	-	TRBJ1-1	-	CASSSRTNTEAFF	TGTGCCAGCAGTTCCAGGACGAACACTGAAGCTTTCTTT
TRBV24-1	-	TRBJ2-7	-	CATRAGANYEQYF	TGTGCCACCAGGGCAGGCGCTAACTACGAGCAGTACTTC
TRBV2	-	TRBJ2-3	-	CASSGPGDTQYF	TGTGCCAGCAGTGGGCCCGGGGATACGCAGTATTTT
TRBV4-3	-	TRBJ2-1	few	CASSSEARNEQFF	TGCGCCAGCAGCTCGGAGGCGCGGAATGAGCAGTTCTTC
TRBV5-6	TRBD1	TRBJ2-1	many	CASSPLDRGNNEQFF	TGTGCCAGCAGCCCATTGGACAGGGGAAACAATGAGCAGTTCTTC
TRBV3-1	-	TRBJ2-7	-	CASSFQREQYF	TGTGCCAGCAGCTTCCAGCGCGAGCAGTACTTC
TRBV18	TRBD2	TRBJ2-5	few	CASSPQRGSQETQYF	TGTGCCAGCTCACCTCAGCGGGGGTCACAAGAGACCCAGTACTTC
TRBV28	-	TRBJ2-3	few	CASMEGKDTQYF	TGTGCCAGCATGGAGGGGAAAGATACGCAGTATTTT
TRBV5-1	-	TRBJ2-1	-	CASSLEGGRNEQFF	TGCGCCAGCAGCTTGGAAGGCGGGCGGAATGAGCAGTTCTTC
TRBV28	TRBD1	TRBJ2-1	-	CASPPPGTGSYNEQFF	TGTGCCAGCCCTCCCCCCGGGACAGGGTCCTACAATGAGCAGTTCTTC
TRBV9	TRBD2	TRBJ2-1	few	CASSYNTGTSFNEQFF	TGTGCCAGCAGCTACAATACCGGGACTAGCTTCAATGAGCAGTTCTTC
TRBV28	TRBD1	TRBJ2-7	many	CASTGGYEQYF	TGTGCCAGCACAGGGGGCTACGAGCAGTACTTC
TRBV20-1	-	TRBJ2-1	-	CSASPYNEQFF	TGCAGTGCTAGTCCTTACAATGAGCAGTTCTTC
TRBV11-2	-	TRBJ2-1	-	CASSFRRDHSYNEQFF	TGTGCCAGCAGCTTCCGGCGGGACCACTCCTACAATGAGCAGTTCTTC
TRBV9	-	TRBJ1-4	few	CASSAGTTNEKLFF	TGTGCCAGCAGCGCCGGGACGACTAATGAAAAACTGTTTTTT
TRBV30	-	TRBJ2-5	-	CAWSVHSQETQYF	TGTGCCTGGAGTGTACACAGCCAAGAGACCCAGTACTTC
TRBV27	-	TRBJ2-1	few	CASSPTTSIVDNEQFF	TGTGCCAGCAGTCCCACAACTAGCATCGTCGACAATGAGCAGTTCTTC
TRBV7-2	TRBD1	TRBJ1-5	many	CASSFGTGRNQPQHF	TGTGCCAGCAGCTTCGGGACAGGGAGAAATCAGCCCCAGCATTTT
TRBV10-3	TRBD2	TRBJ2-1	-	CAISSGGPYNEQFF	TGTGCCATTTCTAGCGGGGGGCCCTACAATGAGCAGTTCTTC
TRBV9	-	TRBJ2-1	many	CASSVGGEQFF	TGTGCCAGCAGTGTAGGGGGTGAGCAGTTCTTC
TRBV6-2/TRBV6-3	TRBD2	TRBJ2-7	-	CASRRPTSGYEQYF	TGTGCCAGCAGACGACCGACTAGCGGGTACGAGCAGTACTTC
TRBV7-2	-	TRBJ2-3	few	CASSTGRRDTQYF	TGTGCCAGCAGCACTGGAAGGAGAGATACGCAGTATTTT
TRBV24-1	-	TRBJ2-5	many	CATSSSREQETQYF	TGTGCCACCAGTTCGAGCCGGGAACAAGAGACCCAGTACTTC
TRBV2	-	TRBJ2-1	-	CASRSGVFHNEQFF	TGTGCCAGCAGGAGTGGGGTATTCCACAATGAGCAGTTCTTC
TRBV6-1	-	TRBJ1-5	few	CASGPGLQPQHF	TGTGCCAGCGGCCCCGGTCTTCAGCCCCAGCATTTT
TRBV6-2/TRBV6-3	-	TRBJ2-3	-	CASNEGSHTQYF	TGTGCCAGCAACGAGGGTTCGCATACGCAGTATTTT
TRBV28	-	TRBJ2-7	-	CASWTSGQGSYEQYF	TGTGCCAGCTGGACCTCAGGGCAGGGATCCTACGAGCAGTACTTC
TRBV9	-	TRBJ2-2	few	CASSVRGANTGELFF	TGTGCCAGCAGCGTGAGAGGGGCGAACACCGGGGAGCTGTTTTTT
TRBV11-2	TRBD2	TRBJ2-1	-	CASSLEIRGGLILGGSYNEQFF	TGTGCCAGCAGCTTAGAAATACGGGGGGGCCTGATTCTAGGTGGTTCCTACAATGAGCAGTTCTTC
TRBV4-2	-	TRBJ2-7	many	CASSQAGRSYEQYF	TGTGCCAGCAGCCAAGCGGGCAGGAGCTACGAGCAGTACTTC
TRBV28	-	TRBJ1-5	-	CASSLDFGGNQPQHF	TGTGCCAGCAGTTTAGACTTCGGGGGCAATCAGCCCCAGCATTTT
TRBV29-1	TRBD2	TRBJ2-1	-	CSVTSENYNEQFF	TGCAGCGTCACTAGCGAGAACTACAATGAGCAGTTCTTC
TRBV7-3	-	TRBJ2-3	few	CASSLGPLGTDTQYF	TGTGCCAGCAGCTTAGGTCCCTTGGGGACAGATACGCAGTATTTT
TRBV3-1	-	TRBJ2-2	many	CASSQLRNTGELFF	TGTGCCAGCAGCCAACTAAGGAACACCGGGGAGCTGTTTTTT
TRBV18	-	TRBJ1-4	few	CASSPPGRADEKLFF	TGTGCCAGCTCACCCCCGGGGCGAGCTGATGAAAAACTGTTTTTT
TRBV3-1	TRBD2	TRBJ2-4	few	CASSQALEGTSGSSAKNIQYF	TGTGCCAGCAGCCAAGCCCTAGAGGGGACTAGCGGGAGTTCGGCCAAAAACATTCAGTACTTC
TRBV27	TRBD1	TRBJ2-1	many	CASSLYRGRGLDSYNEQFF	TGTGCCAGCAGTTTATACAGGGGGCGCGGACTAGACTCCTACAATGAGCAGTTCTTC
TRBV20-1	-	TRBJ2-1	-	CRGGGVSYNEQFF	TGCAGGGGCGGCGGCGTTTCCTACAATGAGCAGTTCTTC
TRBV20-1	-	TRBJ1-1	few	CSARDWSQGNTEAFF	TGCAGTGCTAGAGATTGGTCACAGGGAAACACTGAAGCTTTCTTT
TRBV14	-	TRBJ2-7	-	CASSQRGSFYEQYF	TGTGCCAGCAGCCAAAGGGGGTCATTCTACGAGCAGTACTTC
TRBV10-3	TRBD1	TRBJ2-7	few	CAASPGQRNYEQYF	TGTGCCGCGTCTCCGGGACAGAGAAATTACGAGCAGTACTTC
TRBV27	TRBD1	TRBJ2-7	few	CASSLSGPTGGYEQYF	TGTGCCAGCAGTTTATCCGGGCCCACAGGGGGCTACGAGCAGTACTTC
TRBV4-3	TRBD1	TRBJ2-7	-	CASSQVPGTGSSEQYF	TGCGCCAGCAGCCAAGTTCCCGGGACAGGGTCCAGCGAGCAGTACTTC
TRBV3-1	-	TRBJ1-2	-	CASRSQGNNYGYTF	TGTGCCAGCAGAAGTCAGGGAAATAACTATGGCTACACCTTC
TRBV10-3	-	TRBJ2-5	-	CAISTSQETQYF	TGTGCCATCAGTACTTCCCAAGAGACCCAGTACTTC
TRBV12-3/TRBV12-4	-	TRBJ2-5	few	CASKLGQPQETQYF	TGTGCCAGCAAATTAGGACAGCCCCAAGAGACCCAGTACTTC
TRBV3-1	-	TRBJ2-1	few	CASSQDWPYNEQFF	TGTGCCAGCAGCCAAGATTGGCCTTACAATGAGCAGTTCTTC
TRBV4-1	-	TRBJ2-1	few	CASSQEGRDLYNEQFF	TGCGCCAGCAGCCAAGAGGGCAGGGACCTATACAATGAGCAGTTCTTC